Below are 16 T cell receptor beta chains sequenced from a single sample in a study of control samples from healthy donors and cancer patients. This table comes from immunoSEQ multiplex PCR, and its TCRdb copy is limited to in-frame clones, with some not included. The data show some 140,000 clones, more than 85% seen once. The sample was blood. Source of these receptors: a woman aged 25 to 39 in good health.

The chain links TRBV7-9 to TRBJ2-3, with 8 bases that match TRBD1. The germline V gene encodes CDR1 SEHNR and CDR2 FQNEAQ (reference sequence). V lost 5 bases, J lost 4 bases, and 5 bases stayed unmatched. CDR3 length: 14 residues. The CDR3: CASSPDRVADTQYF. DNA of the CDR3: TGTGCCAGCAGCCCGGACAGGGTAGCAGATACGCAGTATTTT.

CDR3 in DNA: TGTGCCAGCAGCCGCGACCGGGACTCCCGCATTACGCAGTATTTT. Translating gives CASSRDRDSRITQYF. V usage is TRBV27 and J usage is TRBJ2-3; a possible D gene is TRBD2 (6 bases). Germline V CDR1 and CDR2: MNHEY, SMNVEV (reference sequence). V lost 6 bases and J 8 bases, leaving 21 bases between the germline ends. This CDR3 comprises 15 residues.

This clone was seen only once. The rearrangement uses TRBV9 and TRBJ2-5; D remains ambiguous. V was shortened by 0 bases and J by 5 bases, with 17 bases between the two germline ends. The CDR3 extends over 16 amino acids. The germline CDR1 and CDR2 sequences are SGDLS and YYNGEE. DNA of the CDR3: TGTGCCAGCAGCGTAGGTGCAGATGAACGGGTTGAGACCCAGTACTTC. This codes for CASSVGADERVETQYF.

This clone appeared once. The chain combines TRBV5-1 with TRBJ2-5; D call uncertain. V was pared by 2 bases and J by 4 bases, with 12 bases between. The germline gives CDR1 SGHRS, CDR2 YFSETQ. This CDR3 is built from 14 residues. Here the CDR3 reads CASSFGVGSETQYF. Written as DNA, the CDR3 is TGCGCCAGCAGCTTCGGTGTAGGTTCAGAGACCCAGTACTTC.

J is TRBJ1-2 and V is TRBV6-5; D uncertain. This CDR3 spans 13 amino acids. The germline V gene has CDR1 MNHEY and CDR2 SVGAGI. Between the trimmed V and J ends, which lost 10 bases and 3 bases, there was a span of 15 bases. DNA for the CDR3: TGTGCCACCGCGGAAGACGCTGACTATGGCTACACCTTC. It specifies CATAEDADYGYTF.

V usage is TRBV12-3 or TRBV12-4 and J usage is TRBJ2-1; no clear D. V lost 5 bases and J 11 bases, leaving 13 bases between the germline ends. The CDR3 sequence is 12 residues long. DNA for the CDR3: TGTGCCAGCAGTACTACCCCTCGAAAGCAGTTCTTC. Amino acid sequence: CASSTTPRKQFF.

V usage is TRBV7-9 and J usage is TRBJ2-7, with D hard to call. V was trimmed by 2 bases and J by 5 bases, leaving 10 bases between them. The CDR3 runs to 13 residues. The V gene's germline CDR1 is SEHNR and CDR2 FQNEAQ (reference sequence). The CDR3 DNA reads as TGTGCCAGCAGCTTAAACCACGAGGACGAGCAGTACTTC. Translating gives CASSLNHEDEQYF.

The CDR3 bases are TGTGCCAGCAGCTCCTACGGGAAGAATCAGCCCCAGCATTTT. This sequence encodes CASSSYGKNQPQHF. The chain carries TRBV7-8 and TRBJ1-5; D call uncertain. This CDR3 spans 14 amino acids. Trimming removed 4 bases at V and 4 bases at J, with 11 bases between. The germline V gene encodes CDR1 SGHVS and CDR2 FQNEAQ.

CDR3 residues: CASSRSGGSIDEQFF. In DNA, the CDR3 is TGTGCCAGCAGCCGATCCGGCGGGAGTATCGATGAGCAGTTCTTC. The chain combines TRBV11-2 with TRBJ2-1; 7 positions agree with TRBD2. The junction had 12 bases not matched to a gene; V was cut back by 5 bases and J by 8 bases. The CDR3 spans 15 residues. CDR1 SGHAT and CDR2 FQNNGV come from the germline V gene.

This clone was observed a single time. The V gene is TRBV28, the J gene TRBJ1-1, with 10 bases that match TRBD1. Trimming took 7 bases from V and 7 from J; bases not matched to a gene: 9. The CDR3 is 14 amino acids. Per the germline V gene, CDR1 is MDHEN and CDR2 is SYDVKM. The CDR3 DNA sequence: TGTGCCAGCACCCCGGGACAGGGGAGAAGTGAAGCTTTCTTT. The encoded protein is CASTPGQGRSEAFF.

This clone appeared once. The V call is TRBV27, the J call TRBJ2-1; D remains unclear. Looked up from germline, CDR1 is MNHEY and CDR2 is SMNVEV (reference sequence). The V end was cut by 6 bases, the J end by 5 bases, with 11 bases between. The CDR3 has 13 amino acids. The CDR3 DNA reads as TGTGCCAGCAGGAGATCCCTAAACAATGAGCAGTTCTTC. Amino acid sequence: CASRRSLNNEQFF.

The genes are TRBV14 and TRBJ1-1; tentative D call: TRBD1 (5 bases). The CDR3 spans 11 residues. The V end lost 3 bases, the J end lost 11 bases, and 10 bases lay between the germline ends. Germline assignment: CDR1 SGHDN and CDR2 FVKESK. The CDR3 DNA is TGTGCCAGCAGCCAGCAGGGTCGGGCTTTCTTT. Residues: CASSQQGRAFF.

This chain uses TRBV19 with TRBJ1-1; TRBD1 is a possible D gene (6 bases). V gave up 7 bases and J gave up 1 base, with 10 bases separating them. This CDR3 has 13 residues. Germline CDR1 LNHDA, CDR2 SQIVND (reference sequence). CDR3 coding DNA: TGTGCCAGTAATGACAGGAAGAACACTGAAGCTTTCTTT. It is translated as CASNDRKNTEAFF.

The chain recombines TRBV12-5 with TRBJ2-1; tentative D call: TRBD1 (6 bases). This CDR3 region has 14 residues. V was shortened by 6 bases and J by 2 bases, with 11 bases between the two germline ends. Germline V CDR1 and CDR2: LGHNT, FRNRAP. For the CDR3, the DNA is TGTGCTAGTGGGGCGACAGGAACCTACAATGAGCAGTTCTTC. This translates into CASGATGTYNEQFF.

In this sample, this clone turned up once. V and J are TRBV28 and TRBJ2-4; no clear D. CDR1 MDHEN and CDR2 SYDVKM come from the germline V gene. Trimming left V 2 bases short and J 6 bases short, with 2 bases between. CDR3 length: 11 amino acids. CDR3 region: CASSLTNIQYF. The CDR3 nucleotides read TGTGCCAGCAGTTTAACAAACATTCAGTACTTC.

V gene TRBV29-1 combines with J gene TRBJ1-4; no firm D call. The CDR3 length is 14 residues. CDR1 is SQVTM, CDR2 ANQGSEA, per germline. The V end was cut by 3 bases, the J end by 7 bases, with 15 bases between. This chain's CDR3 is CSVDREGIGEKLFF. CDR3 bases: TGCAGCGTTGACCGGGAGGGTATCGGTGAAAAACTGTTTTTT.